Here is one TCR beta chain with its context. Possible read error: a much larger clone is one base away. This sample is drawn from a study of blood T cells in healthy people across ages. Next came a second PCR, run for roughly 6 to 11 cycles, which used a sample-barcoded 5' primer along with a J-beta primer mix. In TCRdb, the 5' RACE reads were re-called with MiXCR into one record per CDR3 protein. Of 1.4 million or so distinct CDR3 sequences in the sample, approximately 43% were seen once. Trimming pared 0 bases from V and 4 bases from J, leaving 11 bases between. This CDR3 has 15 residues. Germline CDR1 and CDR2: LNHNV and YYDKDF (reference sequence).

The sequence derives from a woman aged 18-29 years in good health. This rearrangement joins TRBV15 to TRBJ2-3; possible D gene TRBD2, 7 bases. Material for sequencing was blood. Here the CDR3 reads CATSRDRGGADTQYF. For the CDR3, the DNA is TGTGCCACCAGCAGAGATAGGGGGGGCGCAGATACGCAGTATTTT.